The 9 T cell receptor beta chains in this list originate from one sample, sequenced in a study of blood T cells in healthy people across ages. A second PCR, run for roughly 7 to 11 cycles, used a sample-barcoded 5' primer plus a J-beta primer mix. In TCRdb, the 5' RACE reads were re-called with MiXCR into one record per CDR3 protein. The repertoire holds around 780,000 distinct CDR3 sequences, with 20% to 30% as singletons. The data were also submitted as part of a second study, on T cells of mothers and their children.

Sequencing used blood. Source of these receptors: a boy aged 10-17 years in good health.

The chain couples TRBV29-1 to TRBJ2-1; D might be TRBD1 or TRBD2, each matching 6 bases. The J call could be wrong; TRBJ2-7 is a better fit for the DNA end. CDR1 is SQVTM and CDR2 is ANQGSEA in the germline V gene. CDR3 size: 13 residues. The CDR3 DNA sequence: TGCAGCGTTGAGGGGGAGGACAGATACGAGCAGTACTTC. Translated, it gives CSVEGEDRYEQYF.

This clonotype was picked up a small number of times. This chain uses TRBV5-6 with TRBJ2-1; the D is unclear. This CDR3 contains 13 residues. Trimming pared 7 bases from V and 7 bases from J, leaving 15 bases between. Germline CDR1 and CDR2: SGHDT and YYEEEE. This CDR3 reads CASELGMMNEQFF. In DNA form, the CDR3 reads TGTGCCAGCGAGCTTGGGATGATGAATGAGCAGTTCTTC. Variable domain in full (rest from reference TRBV5-6 and TRBJ2-1): DAGVTQSPTHLIKTRGQQVTLRCSPKSGHDTVSWYQQALGQGPQFIFQYYEEEERQRGNFPDRFSGHQFPNYSSELNVNALLLGDSALYLCASELGMMNEQFFGPGTRLTVL.

This clonotype has only a few counts. This chain links TRBV6-1 with TRBJ2-3; a possible D gene is TRBD1 (6 bases). V was pared by 5 bases and J by 4 bases, with 22 bases between. CDR1 and CDR2 (germline): MNHNS, SASEGT. This CDR3 is 17 amino acids long. The CDR3 protein is CASSQRGLGARADTQYF. In DNA, the CDR3 is TGTGCCAGCAGTCAACGAGGTCTGGGGGCGCGCGCAGATACGCAGTATTTT.

This clonotype was counted between two and nine times. V is TRBV4-2 and J is TRBJ2-2, with D possibly being TRBD1 (6 bases). The CDR3 length is 18 residues. CDR1 is LGHNA and CDR2 is YNFKEQ in the germline V gene. Trimming shortened V by 0 bases and J by 4 bases, and 18 bases separated the two germline ends. This CDR3 reads CASSQEGPAGASTGELFF. DNA for the CDR3: TGTGCCAGCAGCCAAGAGGGGCCGGCAGGGGCGAGCACCGGGGAGCTGTTTTTT.

The rearrangement joins TRBV10-2 to TRBJ2-1, with a possible D match to TRBD2 (7 bases). The J call is doubtful: the DNA matches TRBJ2-5 better. There are 15 residues in the CDR3. CDR1 and CDR2 from the germline V gene are WSHSY and SAAADI. CDR3 sequence reads: CASSERGAREETQYF. CDR3 DNA sequence: TGCGCCAGCAGTGAACGGGGGGCGAGGGAAGAGACCCAGTACTTC.

The sample holds a few counts of this clonotype. The chain recombines TRBV7-9 with TRBJ2-3; D ambiguous. The V end lost 6 bases, the J end lost 2 bases, and 6 bases lay between the germline ends. The CDR3 extends over 12 amino acids. Germline V gene sequence: CDR1 SEHNR, CDR2 FQNEAQ (reference sequence). The CDR3, as DNA: TGTGCCAGCAGACCAGCCACAGATACGCAGTATTTT. This codes for CASRPATDTQYF.

The CDR3 nucleotides read TGTGCCAGTAGCGACGGTAGAGGAAACACCATATATTTT. This encodes CASSDGRGNTIYF. This chain uses TRBV19 with TRBJ1-3; D is uncertain. Deletions cut 6 bases from V and 4 bases from J, with 10 bases between. This CDR3 is 13 amino acids long. CDR1 and CDR2 (germline): LNHDA, SQIVND (reference sequence).

This clonotype has more than one count but fewer than ten. The V gene is TRBV5-1, the J gene TRBJ2-1; weak D call: TRBD1 (6 bases). CDR1 is SGHRS, CDR2 YFSETQ, per germline. The CDR3 has 15 residues. V was shortened by 7 bases and J by 3 bases, with 17 bases between the two germline ends. The CDR3 DNA follows: TGCGCCAGCGGGTTTACAGGGAAGGGCTACAATGAGCAGTTCTTC. This encodes CASGFTGKGYNEQFF.

This chain joins TRBV6-5 and TRBJ1-4; D is perhaps TRBD1 (6 bases). The germline CDR1 and CDR2 sequences are MNHEY and SVGAGI. The CDR3 totals 17 residues. Trimming cost V 0 bases and J 6 bases, with 17 bases left between them. CDR3: CASSYSRRWGRDEKLFF. The CDR3 nucleotides read TGTGCCAGCAGTTACTCGAGAAGATGGGGGCGTGATGAAAAACTGTTTTTT.